The T cell receptor (beta chain) described here comes from a study of blood T cell repertoires in COVID-19. Background on the study: COVID-19 samples from acute and convalescent phases originated in the United States, Italy and Spain. In each case, the material was cDNA or gDNA derived from T cells, B-cell-depleted T cells, or PBMCs.

Per the original data handling: Amplification of reference gene primers was used by the study to estimate nucleated cell counts. The table came from immunoSEQ multiplex PCR; TCRdb's copy has only in-frame clones and leaves some out. V and J calls and clone size are given by that table; D and trimming were obtained from the DNA. The table shows approximately 120,000 clones, with 80% to 90% occurring only once. The sequence came from a human donor in a cohort sampled during active COVID-19. Sequenced sample: peripheral blood.

The CDR3 DNA reads as TGTGCCAGCAGTATGACGCAGGGCTATGGCTACACCTTC. Translating it yields CASSMTQGYGYTF. The chain combines TRBV27 with TRBJ1-2; the D gene is possibly TRBD1 (5 bases). This CDR3 is 13 amino acids long. Trimming cost V 5 bases and J 4 bases, with 11 bases left between them. Germline CDR1 is MNHEY and CDR2 is SMNVEV (reference sequence).